Presented here are 7 T cell receptor beta chains from one specimen sequenced in a study of cytomegalovirus exposure and HLA in healthy donors. The study ran its PCR with 60 Vbeta and 13 Jbeta primers. Assay: immunoSEQ multiplex PCR; the TCRdb copy retains only in-frame clones and omits some. The sample lists approximately 150,000 clones, more than 80% seen once, with roughly 13% in the top ten. The sequencing input was PBMCs. The receptors were sampled from a woman aged 50 to 60 in good health and CMV-seronegative.

The genes are TRBV18 and TRBJ2-6; D possibly corresponds to TRBD1 (5 bases). CDR3 size: 14 residues. V was clipped by 5 bases and J by 8 bases, with 13 bases between them. The germline V gene encodes CDR1 KGHSH and CDR2 LQKENI. CDR3 residues: CASSSRQLSNVLTF. Written as DNA, the CDR3 is TGTGCCAGCTCATCCCGACAGCTATCCAACGTCCTGACTTTC.

This clone was seen just once. The V call is TRBV6-6, the J call TRBJ1-2; 8 bases align to TRBD1. The V segment lost 2 bases and the J segment 4 bases; nucleotides outside the gene matches: 9. The CDR3 totals 16 residues. The germline CDR1 and CDR2 sequences are MNHNY and SVGAGI (reference sequence). CDR3: CASSYAPGTGLYGYTF. The CDR3 DNA follows: TGTGCCAGCAGTTACGCCCCCGGGACAGGTCTCTATGGCTACACCTTC.

The J gene is TRBJ2-1, the V gene TRBV9, with D perhaps matching TRBD1 (5 bases). The ends were cut back, 2 bases at V and 10 bases at J, with 22 bases in the middle. CDR3 length: 16 amino acids. Per the germline V gene, CDR1 is SGDLS and CDR2 is YYNGEE. DNA of the CDR3: TGTGCCAGCAGCGTCCAGGGCCTAGGGATTACTTACGAGCAGTTCTTC. It yields the protein CASSVQGLGITYEQFF.

The chain recombines TRBV5-4 with TRBJ2-1, with D possibly matching TRBD2 (6 bases). The CDR3 covers 15 residues. Trimming left V 4 bases short and J 8 bases short, with 19 bases between. Germline V gene data show CDR1 as SGHNT and CDR2 as YYREEE (reference sequence). The CDR3 is CASSPNSGLGDEQFF. The CDR3 coding sequence is TGTGCCAGCAGCCCGAATAGCGGCTTGGGAGATGAGCAGTTCTTC. Supplemented by reference TRBV5-4 and TRBJ2-1, the full variable domain reads ETGVTQSPTHLIKTRGQQVTLRCSSQSGHNTVSWYQQALGQGPQFIFQYYREEENGRGNFPPRFSGLQFPNYSSELNVNALELDDSALYLCASSPNSGLGDEQFFGPGTRLTVL.

The J gene is TRBJ2-5, the V gene TRBV27; the match to TRBD1 covers 8 bases. The tail of the sequence fits TRBJ2-7 better, so the J call may be wrong. The CDR3 has 15 amino acids. Germline loops: CDR1 MNHEY, CDR2 SMNVEV (reference sequence). In DNA, the CDR3 is TGTGCCAGCAGTTTACGCCCAGGGGGCTTCCACGAGCAGTACTTC. This sequence encodes CASSLRPGGFHEQYF.

The CDR3 sequence: CASSLIGENGELFF. The CDR3 DNA is TGCGCCAGCAGCCTGATAGGGGAAAACGGGGAGCTGTTTTTT. The chain combines TRBV4-3 with TRBJ2-2, with D perhaps TRBD1 (5 bases). Looked up from germline, CDR1 is LGHNA and CDR2 is YSLEER. V was trimmed by 4 bases and J by 7 bases, leaving 13 bases between them. The CDR3 contains 14 residues.

In its sample, this clone was seen a few times. The chain links TRBV2 to TRBJ2-7, with 7 bases that match TRBD2. The CDR3 covers 15 residues. Unmatched junction bases numbered 7, after V lost 0 bases and J lost 5 bases. Germline V gives CDR1 SNHLY, CDR2 FYNNEI. The CDR3 DNA reads TGTGCCAGCAGTGAAGCTCTGCGGGAGAGCGACGAGCAGTACTTC. As protein: CASSEALRESDEQYF.